Described below is a single T cell receptor (beta chain) sequence and its context. This entry belongs to a study of blood T cell repertoires in COVID-19. Study summary: The samples span acute and convalescent COVID-19 from the United States, Italy and Spain. In each case, the material was cDNA or gDNA derived from T cells, B-cell-depleted T cells, or PBMCs.

Per the study methods: Researchers report that nucleated cell counts were estimated from reference gene primer amplification. Profiled with immunoSEQ multiplex PCR; TCRdb holds only in-frame clones, not every one. V, J and clone size were drawn from that table, and D and trimming were deduced from the DNA. The table has roughly 120,000 clones, about four fifths seen once. V dropped 11 bases and J dropped 2 bases, with 11 bases sitting between them. Germline V gene sequence: CDR1 MNHEY, CDR2 SVGAGI. The CDR3 length is 12 residues. The sequence was collected from an older man with acute or convalescent COVID-19. The sample consisted of peripheral blood. This rearrangement joins TRBV6-5 to TRBJ2-3; possible D gene TRBD1, 5 bases. CDR3 in amino acids: CALRQFTDTQYF. For the CDR3, the DNA is TGTGCCCTAAGACAGTTCACAGATACGCAGTATTTT.